The T cell receptor beta chain under discussion was sequenced for a study of blood T cell repertoires in COVID-19. In the study overall: Italy, Spain and the United States were the sources of the convalescent and acute COVID-19 samples. PBMCs, B-cell-depleted T cells, or T cells provided the cDNA or gDNA that made up the material.

CDR1 is GTSNPN, CDR2 SVGIG, per germline (reference sequence). This CDR3 has 13 amino acids. The ends were cut back, 2 bases at V and 2 bases at J, with 6 bases in the middle. In the study's own analysis: Reference gene primer amplification gave estimated nucleated cell counts. Data came from immunoSEQ multiplex PCR; TCRdb stores just in-frame clones and leaves some out. V and J calls and clone size are given by that table; D and trimming were obtained from the DNA. Among around 190,000 clones listed, roughly 75% were seen once. The chain couples TRBV30 to TRBJ2-2; D unresolved. This clonotype originated in a man aged 65-85 years with active or convalescent COVID-19. Sample: peripheral blood. The CDR3 region has the DNA TGTGCCTGGAGTTTCCAAAACACCGGGGAGCTGTTTTTT. It is translated as CAWSFQNTGELFF.